This TCR beta chain appears in the sequencing data of a study of blood T cell repertoires in COVID-19 (dated by TCRdb to 2018 to 2021). About the investigation overall: Samples covering the acute and convalescent phases of COVID-19 were provided by collaborators in the United States, Italy and Spain. The prospective study material was composed of cDNA or gDNA derived from T cells, B-cell-depleted T cells, or PBMCs. The dataset comprised deeply sampled blood TCRbeta repertoires from subjects exposed to, actively infected with, or recovered from COVID-19. The repertoires were made available in a free public database intended to serve as a resource for research on the immune response to SARS-CoV-2. Samples came from the ongoing ImmuneRACE study (first 160 participants) plus 1,254 subjects from 6 global collaborators. The sample metadata nearly always contained a de-identified subject ID, COVID-19 status, age in years and sex. Where available, HLA class I and class II types were taken from metadata supplied by the sample provider and were not determined by assay-based typing.

About this clone itself: Which antigen it targets is not known. No per-base quality is available; no much larger clone lies one base away.

The investigation overall reported the following: Clinical and demographic metadata were provided uncurated, with the amount varying by source and participant.

Including the terminal cysteine and phenylalanine, the CDR3 comprises 16 residues. Only the CDR3 region is kept as DNA, spanning 48 bases read in frame from base 1. Based on the germline V gene (reference sequence), the CDR1 and CDR2 sequences are SGHKS and YYEKEE. V lost 0 bases and J lost 5 bases, and the count of bases not matched to a germline gene is 9. Whole blood was collected in K2EDTA tubes by collaborating institutions according to the institutions' own protocols. Collaborator samples were shipped for TCRbeta analysis as frozen whole blood, isolated PBMCs, or DNA extracted from either sample type. TCRbeta CDR3 regions were amplified from genomic DNA by means of the immunoSEQ Assay, a bias-controlled multiplex PCR. Processing in the source paper ran as follows. Within the assay, amplification of reference gene primers was used to estimate how many nucleated cells each sample contained. To quantify the absolute abundance of each unique TCRbeta CDR3 rearrangement, sequence reads were collapsed and filtered. For each sample, productive Simpson clonality was calculated as the square root of Simpson's diversity index over productive rearrangements. In its TCRdb copy, this immuneACCESS table keeps in-frame sequences only and misses some clones. Where compared with another copy, unresolved V genes explain less than half of these, and the others have no known cause. The V and J calls and clone size are taken from that table; D and trimming were inferred from the DNA. Here the sample has more than 140,000 clones; 70% to 90% occur a single time. The leading ten clones occupy 7% to 10% of the sample.

The origin of this receptor is an older woman with acute or convalescent COVID-19. The source material was peripheral blood. The V and J genes are TRBV5-5 and TRBJ1-1, and 8 junction bases match TRBD1. The DNA is as follows: TGTGCCAGCAGCTTGGGGACAGGGTCGGTTAAGACTGAAGCTTTCTTT. It encodes CASSLGTGSVKTEAFF.